The 10 T cell receptor beta chains given below trace back to one sample, sequenced in a study of CD8+ T cells in alopecia areata. RNA was isolated and reverse transcribed to cDNA, the sequencing template. The repertoire was sequenced with immunoSEQ multiplex PCR; TCRdb's copy has only in-frame clones and lacks some. The sample carries 110,000 or so clones, under 40% recorded once. The sample consisted of CD4+ T cells sorted from blood. These receptors all come from a human donor with alopecia areata.

This clone was seen only a few times. The rearrangement joins TRBV29-1 to TRBJ2-5; 9 bases map to TRBD2. V was pared by 6 bases and J by 6 bases, with 8 bases of the junction left unmatched. Germline lookup yields CDR1 SQVTM and CDR2 ANQGSEA. The CDR3 has 13 amino acids. This chain's CDR3 is CSVRGGDSKTQYF. In DNA, the CDR3 is TGCAGCGTGCGGGGGGGGGATTCTAAGACCCAGTACTTC.

The table lists this clone with a few counts. The rearrangement uses TRBV9 and TRBJ1-1; unclear D gene. Germline assignment: CDR1 SGDLS and CDR2 YYNGEE. V was clipped by 0 bases and J by 2 bases, with 8 bases between them. The CDR3 extends over 14 amino acids. The CDR3 nucleotides are TGTGCCAGCAGCGTAGCGGTGTTCAACACTGAAGCTTTCTTT. Residues: CASSVAVFNTEAFF. The whole variable domain, filled in from reference TRBV9 and TRBJ1-1, reads DSGVTQTPKHLITATGQRVTLRCSPRSGDLSVYWYQQSLDQGLQFLIQYYNGEERAKGNILERFSAQQFPDLHSELNLSSLELGDSALYFCASSVAVFNTEAFFGQGTRLTVV.

The V call is TRBV5-1, the J call TRBJ2-7; D perhaps matches TRBD2 (5 bases). Trimming took off 4 bases at V and 3 bases at J, with 14 bases between the two ends. CDR1 and CDR2 (germline): SGHRS, YFSETQ. The CDR3 length is 14 residues. The CDR3 DNA sequence: TGCGCCAGCAGCCCCGGACTGGGGAGCTACGAGCAGTACTTC. This codes for CASSPGLGSYEQYF. Together with reference TRBV5-1 and TRBJ2-7, the CDR3 gives the full variable domain: KAGVTQTPRYLIKTRGQQVTLSCSPISGHRSVSWYQQTPGQGLQFLFEYFSETQRNKGNFPGRFSGRQFSNSRSEMNVSTLELGDSALYLCASSPGLGSYEQYFGPGTRLTVT.

The V gene is TRBV20-1, the J gene TRBJ2-5; D remains ambiguous. This CDR3 has 11 residues. Germline CDR1 and CDR2: DFQATT and SNEGSKA (reference sequence). V gave up 0 bases and J gave up 5 bases, with 4 bases separating them. The CDR3 nucleotides are TGCAGTGCTAGAGAGTGGGAGACCCAGTACTTC. This gives the protein CSAREWETQYF.

The chain combines TRBV5-1 with TRBJ1-5, with D hard to call. The CDR3 is 14 residues long. V lost 0 bases, J lost 3 bases, and 7 bases lay in between. Looked up from germline, CDR1 is SGHRS and CDR2 is YFSETQ. The CDR3 spells CASSLGVPNQPQHF. CDR3 coding DNA: TGCGCCAGCAGCTTGGGAGTCCCCAATCAGCCCCAGCATTTT.

The V gene is TRBV2, the J gene TRBJ2-7; 8 bases are shared with TRBD2. In germline, CDR1 is SNHLY, CDR2 FYNNEI. The V segment lost 2 bases and the J segment 0 bases; nucleotides outside the gene matches: 6. There are 16 residues in the CDR3. The CDR3 spells CASSEPGGGSSYEQYF. The CDR3 region has the DNA TGTGCCAGCAGTGAACCGGGCGGGGGGTCCTCCTACGAGCAGTACTTC.

The chain is built from TRBV19 and TRBJ1-1, with TRBD1 matching over 7 bases. The CDR3 loop spans 16 amino acids. The germline CDR1 and CDR2 sequences are LNHDA and SQIVND (reference sequence). V gave up 4 bases and J gave up 5 bases; unmatched junction bases: 13. CDR3 DNA sequence: TGTGCCAGTAGTACCAGACGGACAGGCCAAGGGACTGAAGCTTTCTTT. It yields the protein CASSTRRTGQGTEAFF.

The rearrangement links TRBV11-3 to TRBJ2-7; 9 positions match TRBD1. CDR1 is SGHNT, CDR2 YENEEA, per germline. J was trimmed by 3 bases and V by 3 bases; bases with no gene match: 6. The CDR3 length is 15 residues. CDR3 DNA: TGTGCCAGCAGCTTTAGAAGGGACAGGGTCTACGAGCAGTACTTC. Protein product: CASSFRRDRVYEQYF. The entire variable domain, with the rest obtained from reference TRBV11-3 and TRBJ2-7, is as follows: EAGVVQSPRYKIIEKKQPVAFWCNPISGHNTLYWYLQNLGQGPELLIRYENEEAVDDSQLPKDRFSAERLKGVDSTLKIQPAELGDSAVYLCASSFRRDRVYEQYFGPGTRLTVT.

V and J are TRBV28 and TRBJ1-2, with TRBD1 as a possible D gene (6 bases). CDR3 length equals 13 residues. CDR1 and CDR2 (germline): MDHEN, SYDVKM. Trimming removed 7 bases at V and 3 bases at J, with 12 bases between. The CDR3 region has the DNA TGTGCCAGCATCGGGGGCGTCGACTATGGCTACACCTTC. It yields the protein CASIGGVDYGYTF.

The rearrangement links TRBV11-3 to TRBJ1-1; D unresolved. The CDR3 is 12 amino acids. V was cut by 6 bases and J by 10 bases, with 15 bases left in between. From germline, CDR1 is SGHNT and CDR2 YENEEA. The DNA for the CDR3 is TGTGCCAGCAGTAGCCCCTACAGTGGAGCTTTCTTT. Residues: CASSSPYSGAFF.